Below, 21 T cell receptor beta chains from the same sample are listed, as sequenced in a study of long-term antiretroviral therapy in people with HIV. With survey level as its setting, the immunoSEQ assay was v3.0. Clones were sequenced by immunoSEQ multiplex PCR, and TCRdb holds only the in-frame ones, with some missing. The repertoire includes about 20,000 clones, roughly 85% of them detected once, and around 11% sits in the top ten. Sequencing was performed on unsorted PBMCs, taken around 2.5 years after starting antiretroviral therapy. The origin of the receptors is a man aged 40-49 years with HIV.

V is TRBV9 and J is TRBJ2-4; no reliable D call. The CDR3 length is 13 residues. Trimming left V 3 bases short and J 5 bases short, with 9 bases between. CDR1 is SGDLS, CDR2 YYNGEE, per germline. In DNA, the CDR3 is TGTGCCAGCAGCGGTCCACCCGAAAACATTCAGTACTTC. Residues: CASSGPPENIQYF.

This chain joins TRBV5-6 and TRBJ2-7; 7 positions agree with TRBD1. The length of the CDR3 is 12 residues. Per germline, CDR1 SGHDT and CDR2 YYEEEE. Trimming cost V 3 bases and J 4 bases; bases outside gene matches: 1. CDR3 amino acids: CASSWTGYEQYF. CDR3 DNA: TGTGCCAGCAGCTGGACAGGATACGAGCAGTACTTC. The full variable domain, rest sourced from reference TRBV5-6 and TRBJ2-7, is DAGVTQSPTHLIKTRGQQVTLRCSPKSGHDTVSWYQQALGQGPQFIFQYYEEEERQRGNFPDRFSGHQFPNYSSELNVNALLLGDSALYLCASSWTGYEQYFGPGTRLTVT.

This sequence joins TRBV27 and TRBJ2-1, with D possibly TRBD2 on 6 matching bases. Germline V gives CDR1 MNHEY, CDR2 SMNVEV (reference sequence). Trimming took 5 bases from V and 7 from J, leaving 15 bases between them. The CDR3 contains 14 residues. This CDR3 is CASSPGLTRNEQFF. The CDR3 nucleotides are TGTGCCAGCAGTCCGGGACTGACAAGGAATGAGCAGTTCTTC.

The rearrangement uses TRBV9 and TRBJ1-3; D is unclear. The germline CDR1 and CDR2 sequences are SGDLS and YYNGEE. This CDR3 has 15 residues. V was cut by 4 bases and J by 3 bases, with 14 bases left in between. This CDR3 is CASSPGEGGGNTIYF. The DNA of the CDR3 is TGTGCCAGCAGCCCGGGAGAGGGAGGTGGAAACACCATATATTTT.

This sequence joins TRBV7-2 and TRBJ2-5, with D possibly TRBD2 on 6 matching bases. The CDR3 spans 12 residues. Trimming left V 2 bases short and J 5 bases short, with 6 bases between. Germline V CDR1 and CDR2: SGHTA, FQGNSA. The DNA for the CDR3 is TGTGCCAGCAGCTTACGGGGGGAGACCCAGTACTTC. It encodes CASSLRGETQYF.

V gene TRBV5-1 combines with J gene TRBJ2-6, with D possibly TRBD1 on 6 matching bases. Germline CDR1 reads SGHRS; CDR2 reads YFSETQ. Trimming removed 7 bases at V and 4 bases at J, with 12 bases between. CDR3 length: 14 residues. CDR3 amino acids: CASRTGNGANVLTF. The CDR3 nucleotides are TGCGCCAGCCGTACAGGGAACGGGGCCAACGTCCTGACTTTC.

The chain has TRBV14 and TRBJ1-4; D gene uncertain. Germline loops: CDR1 SGHDN, CDR2 FVKESK. The CDR3 is made up of 12 amino acids. Trimming took off 5 bases at V and 5 bases at J, with 6 bases between the two ends. The CDR3 protein is CASSGQNEKLFF. CDR3 coding DNA: TGTGCCAGCAGCGGCCAAAATGAAAAACTGTTTTTT.

This clone was recorded once. The gene calls are TRBV7-9 and TRBJ2-1, with 8 positions matching TRBD2. CDR3 length: 14 residues. Germline-derived CDR1 and CDR2 are SEHNR and FQNEAQ (reference sequence). V lost 7 bases to trimming and J lost 4 bases; unmatched junction nucleotides: 6. The chain's CDR3 is CASTKRELYNEQFF. DNA for the CDR3: TGTGCCAGCACTAAGCGGGAGTTATACAATGAGCAGTTCTTC.

The chain joins TRBV28 to TRBJ1-2; D unresolved. Trimming cost V 5 bases and J 4 bases, with 14 bases left between them. In germline, CDR1 is MDHEN, CDR2 SYDVKM. The CDR3 loop spans 14 amino acids. The CDR3 region is CASSLEGSGYGYTF. The CDR3 region has the DNA TGTGCCAGCAGTCTAGAGGGATCAGGCTATGGCTACACCTTC.

This clone was observed once. The chain employs TRBV27 and TRBJ1-5, with TRBD1 identical over 11 bases. The V and J ends lost 5 bases and 2 bases, in that order; junction bases with no gene match: 8. Germline CDR1 is MNHEY and CDR2 is SMNVEV (reference sequence). The CDR3 sequence is 17 residues long. CDR3 sequence: CASSKMGTGGGNQPQHF. The CDR3 region has the DNA TGTGCCAGCAGTAAAATGGGGACAGGGGGTGGCAATCAGCCCCAGCATTTT.

The chain links TRBV29-1 to TRBJ1-2; D not certain. Germline lookup yields CDR1 SQVTM and CDR2 ANQGSEA. V was cut by 2 bases and J by 0 bases, with 10 bases left in between. The CDR3 length is 14 residues. The CDR3 DNA sequence: TGCAGCGTTGAACAGGAGGTACCTAACTATGGCTACACCTTC. It translates to CSVEQEVPNYGYTF.

The rearrangement links TRBV2 to TRBJ2-3; weak D call: TRBD2 (6 bases). The germline CDR1 and CDR2 sequences are SNHLY and FYNNEI. CDR3 length: 15 amino acids. V was pared by 5 bases and J by 3 bases, with 15 bases between. The CDR3 DNA follows: TGTGCCAGCAGTTGGGCTAGCGAAGGTACAGATACGCAGTATTTT. The encoded protein is CASSWASEGTDTQYF.

This chain joins TRBV19 and TRBJ1-1; possible D gene TRBD1, 5 bases. CDR1 is LNHDA and CDR2 is SQIVND in the germline V gene (reference sequence). V was trimmed by 6 bases and J by 10 bases, leaving 24 bases between them. The length of the CDR3 is 15 residues. The CDR3 is CASSPGQLGLGGAFF. Here the CDR3 DNA reads TGTGCCAGTAGCCCAGGGCAGCTCGGGCTGGGGGGAGCTTTCTTT.

The J gene is TRBJ2-1, the V gene TRBV2, with 12 bases fitting TRBD1. Per the germline V gene, CDR1 is SNHLY and CDR2 is FYNNEI. The CDR3 spans 15 residues. Trimming at V came to 6 bases and at J to 6 bases, leaving 6 bases not matched to a gene. In nucleotides, the CDR3 is TGTGCCAGCAGCAGGGACAGGGGGCAGTTCAATGAGCAGTTCTTC. Translating gives CASSRDRGQFNEQFF.

The chain uses TRBV7-9 and TRBJ2-1; 7 bases are shared with TRBD1. The CDR3 length is 15 residues. V lost 3 bases, J lost 5 bases, and 7 bases stayed unmatched. Germline loops: CDR1 SEHNR, CDR2 FQNEAQ (reference sequence). The CDR3 spells CASSFQGVRHNEQFF. The DNA for the CDR3 is TGTGCCAGCAGCTTCCAGGGGGTACGTCACAATGAGCAGTTCTTC.

This clone has only a few counts. In nucleotides, the CDR3 is TGTGCCAGCAGCCTAAAGACGGGACCCTACGAGCAGTACTTC. Protein: CASSLKTGPYEQYF. The rearrangement uses TRBV7-2 and TRBJ2-7; possibly TRBD1 or TRBD2 for D (5 bases each). Germline CDR1 and CDR2: SGHTA and FQGNSA. This CDR3 region has 14 residues. The V end was cut by 5 bases, the J end by 2 bases, with 13 bases between.

V is TRBV7-6 and J is TRBJ2-2, with no clear D. Germline V gene data show CDR1 as SGHVS and CDR2 as FNYEAQ. This CDR3 is 12 amino acids long. V lost 3 bases, J lost 6 bases, and 5 bases lay in between. CDR3 loop: CASSFSSGELFF. In DNA, the CDR3 is TGTGCCAGCAGCTTTAGCTCCGGGGAGCTGTTTTTT.

This chain links TRBV11-2 with TRBJ2-5; 7 nucleotides agree with TRBD1. Germline assignment: CDR1 SGHAT and CDR2 FQNNGV. The CDR3 extends over 14 amino acids. Trimming at V came to 8 bases and at J to 4 bases, leaving 10 bases not matched to a gene. The CDR3 here is CASAPPTGRETQYF. The CDR3 bases are TGTGCCAGCGCGCCCCCGACAGGGAGAGAGACCCAGTACTTC.

This clone was detected a few times. The chain recombines TRBV19 with TRBJ2-6; a weak D match, TRBD1 (6 bases). The CDR3 sequence is 16 residues long. Germline V gene data show CDR1 as LNHDA and CDR2 as SQIVND (reference sequence). V was shortened by 4 bases and J by 0 bases, with 10 bases between the two germline ends. The CDR3 spells CASSRGQSSGANVLTF. CDR3 coding DNA: TGTGCCAGTAGTAGAGGACAGAGCTCTGGGGCCAACGTCCTGACTTTC. The full variable domain, with the rest looked up from reference TRBV19 and TRBJ2-6, is DGGITQSPKYLFRKEGQNVTLSCEQNLNHDAMYWYRQDPGQGLRLIYYSQIVNDFQKGDIAEGYSVSREKKESFPLTVTSAQKNPTAFYLCASSRGQSSGANVLTFGAGSRLTVL.

The genes are TRBV27 and TRBJ2-7; D might be TRBD2 (5 bases). The germline CDR1 and CDR2 sequences are MNHEY and SMNVEV (reference sequence). The CDR3 runs to 15 residues. V lost 3 bases and J 3 bases, leaving 15 bases between the germline ends. DNA of the CDR3: TGTGCCAGCAGTTTGGTCCCTAGCAGTGGCTACGAGCAGTACTTC. It encodes CASSLVPSSGYEQYF.

The rearrangement joins TRBV18 to TRBJ1-6; TRBD1 matches at 8 bases. CDR3 length: 14 residues. V trimming: 6 bases; J trimming: 5 bases; junction bases outside the gene matches: 3. CDR1 is KGHSH and CDR2 is LQKENI in the germline V gene. CDR3 coding DNA: TGTGCCAGCTCTAACAGGGGGGATAATTCACCCCTCCACTTT. Translation: CASSNRGDNSPLHF.